This is a list of T cell receptor beta chains from one sample in a study of blood T cell repertoires in COVID-19. Libraries were prepared by immunoSEQ multiplex PCR; TCRdb keeps only in-frame clonotypes and omits some of them. The sample lists about 300,000 clones, about nine tenths occurring once. Specimen: peripheral blood. The receptors come from a woman in her 30s who had recovered from COVID-19. The conserved cysteine and the conserved F or W are not part of the CDR3 here.

>TRBV12-5
ASGLAPFTGVPDNTLEQF
>TRBV3-1/TRBV3-2
ASSQVVYEQY
>TRBV4-1
ASSQETENSPLH
>TRBV4-2
ASSPFSENSGANVLT
>TRBV7-9
ASSSGQGAYNEQF
>TRBV9
ASSVGGGAGETQY
>TRBV6-5
ASKGQGHLYEQY
>TRBV6-1
ASSEGVGSTGELF
>TRBV28
ASTQGGFEQY
>TRBV25-1
ASSESGSTDTQY
>TRBV7-6
ASSWRQGMWNSPLH
>TRBV18
ASSPGLGGREQY
>TRBV15
ATTKFSSYNEQF
>TRBV29-1
SGATGATGELF
>TRBV11-3
ARGTLNTGELF
>TRBV28
ATLPGFMAEAF
>TRBV7-8
ASSFTKGTGVGERGPQH
>TRBV4-2
ASSPSGGAGKAKNIQY
>TRBV7-2
ASSLMGQGNQPQH
>TRBV2
ASSVYGGANTEAF
>TRBV7-2
ASSLGGSPRGEQF
>TRBV5-5
ASSFTRGDYGYT